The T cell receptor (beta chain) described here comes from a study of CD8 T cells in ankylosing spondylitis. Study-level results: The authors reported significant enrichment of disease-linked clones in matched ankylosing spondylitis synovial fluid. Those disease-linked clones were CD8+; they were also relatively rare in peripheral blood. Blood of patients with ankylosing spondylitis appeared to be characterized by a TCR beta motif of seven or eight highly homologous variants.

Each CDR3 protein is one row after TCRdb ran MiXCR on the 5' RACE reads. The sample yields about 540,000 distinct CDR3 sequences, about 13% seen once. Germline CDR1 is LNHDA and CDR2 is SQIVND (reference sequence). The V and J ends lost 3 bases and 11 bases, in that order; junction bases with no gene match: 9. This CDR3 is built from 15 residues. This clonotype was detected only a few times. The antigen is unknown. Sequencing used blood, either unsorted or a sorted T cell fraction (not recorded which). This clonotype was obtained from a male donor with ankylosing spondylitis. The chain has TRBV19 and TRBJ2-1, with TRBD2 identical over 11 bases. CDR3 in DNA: TGTGCCAGTAGTATCGAGGGTAGCGGGAGGGCCCAGCAGTTCTTC. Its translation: CASSIEGSGRAQQFF.